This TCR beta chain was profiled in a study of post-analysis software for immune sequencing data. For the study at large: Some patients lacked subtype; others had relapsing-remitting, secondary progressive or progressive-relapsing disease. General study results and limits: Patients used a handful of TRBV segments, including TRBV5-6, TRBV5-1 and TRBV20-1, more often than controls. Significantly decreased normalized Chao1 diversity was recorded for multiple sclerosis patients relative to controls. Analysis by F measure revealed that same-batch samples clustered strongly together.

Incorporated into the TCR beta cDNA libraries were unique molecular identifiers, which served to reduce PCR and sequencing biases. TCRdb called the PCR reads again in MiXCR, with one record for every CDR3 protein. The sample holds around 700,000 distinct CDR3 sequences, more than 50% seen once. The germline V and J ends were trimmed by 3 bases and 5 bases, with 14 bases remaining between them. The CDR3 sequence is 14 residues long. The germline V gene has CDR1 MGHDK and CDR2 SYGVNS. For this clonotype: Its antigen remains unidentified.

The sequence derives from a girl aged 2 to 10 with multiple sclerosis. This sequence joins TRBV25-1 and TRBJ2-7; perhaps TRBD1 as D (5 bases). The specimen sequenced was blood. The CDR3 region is CASSDPRTSHEQYF. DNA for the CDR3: TGTGCCAGCAGTGATCCGCGGACATCCCACGAGCAGTACTTC.